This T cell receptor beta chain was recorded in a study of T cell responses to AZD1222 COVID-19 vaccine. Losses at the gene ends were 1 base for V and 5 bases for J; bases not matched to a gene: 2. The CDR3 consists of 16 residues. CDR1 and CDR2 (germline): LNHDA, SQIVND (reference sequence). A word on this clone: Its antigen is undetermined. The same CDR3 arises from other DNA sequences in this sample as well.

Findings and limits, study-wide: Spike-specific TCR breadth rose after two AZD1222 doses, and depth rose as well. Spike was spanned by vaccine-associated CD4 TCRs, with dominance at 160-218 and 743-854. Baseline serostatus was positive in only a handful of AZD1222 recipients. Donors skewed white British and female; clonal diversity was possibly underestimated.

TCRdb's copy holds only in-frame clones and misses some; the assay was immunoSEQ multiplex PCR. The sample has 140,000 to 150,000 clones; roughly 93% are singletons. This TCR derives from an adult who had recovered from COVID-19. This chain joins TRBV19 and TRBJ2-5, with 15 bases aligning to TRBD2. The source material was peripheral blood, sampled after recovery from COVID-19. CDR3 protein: CASSIGGLAGGETQYF. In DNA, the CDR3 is TGTGCCAGTAGTATAGGCGGACTAGCGGGAGGGGAGACCCAGTACTTC.